The 10 T cell receptor beta chains in this list originate from one sample, sequenced in a study of blood T cell repertoires in COVID-19 (dated by TCRdb to about 2020). Libraries were made using the immunoSEQ multiplex PCR assay. Held by TCRdb, this immuneACCESS table contains in-frame sequences only and omits some clones. Under half of the omission traces to an unresolved V gene where checked; the cause of the rest is unknown. The sample records 78,000 or so clones, over 75% of which are singletons. The leading ten clones occupy approximately 12% of the sample. Sequenced sample: peripheral blood. The receptors were sampled from a man older than 75 with acute or convalescent COVID-19.

The chain uses TRBV14 and TRBJ2-1; no reliable D call. V lost 3 bases to trimming and J lost 8 bases, with 8 bases between them. The length of the CDR3 is 12 residues. The V gene's germline CDR1 is SGHDN and CDR2 FVKESK. The CDR3 here is CASSQALYEQFF. The CDR3 nucleotides are TGTGCCAGCAGCCAGGCCCTTTATGAGCAGTTCTTC.

The rearrangement joins TRBV14 to TRBJ1-4; TRBD1 is a possible D gene (5 bases). Germline-derived CDR1 and CDR2 are SGHDN and FVKESK. CDR3 length: 16 amino acids. Trimming left V 0 bases short and J 8 bases short, with 16 bases between. For the CDR3, the DNA is TGTGCCAGCAGCCAAGATAAGGGGACTATCTGGGAAAAACTGTTTTTT. Protein sequence: CASSQDKGTIWEKLFF.

The V call is TRBV5-1, the J call TRBJ1-6; D possibly corresponds to TRBD1 (5 bases). The V gene lost 4 bases and the J gene lost 7 bases, with 18 bases spanning the gap. This CDR3 comprises 16 residues. Per germline, CDR1 SGHRS and CDR2 YFSETQ. The DNA for the CDR3 is TGCGCCAGCAGCCCGACACCGGGACTGCTGAATTCACCCCTCCACTTT. Its protein product is CASSPTPGLLNSPLHF.

The chain combines TRBV10-3 with TRBJ2-7; the match to TRBD1 covers 7 bases. V dropped 2 bases and J dropped 0; count of bases not matched to a gene: 4. Germline V lookup: CDR1 ENHRY, CDR2 SYGVKD. There are 15 residues in the CDR3. The CDR3 DNA reads TGTGCCATCAGTGAGGGGCAGGGGGTCTCCTACGAGCAGTACTTC. Amino acid sequence: CAISEGQGVSYEQYF.

V is TRBV3-1 (or the pseudogene TRBV3-2) and J is TRBJ2-3; 8 bases fit TRBD2. V was clipped by 1 base and J by 4 bases; unmatched bases: 10. CDR3 length: 17 amino acids. The germline V gene encodes CDR1 LGHDT and CDR2 YNNKEL (reference sequence). The CDR3: CASSQGRSSGVADTQYF. The CDR3 DNA reads TGTGCCAGCAGCCAAGGGAGGAGTAGCGGGGTTGCAGATACGCAGTATTTT.

V usage is TRBV18 and J usage is TRBJ1-1; D is undetermined. CDR1 KGHSH and CDR2 LQKENI come from the germline V gene. The length of the CDR3 is 13 residues. Trimming stripped 3 bases from V and 2 bases from J, with 7 bases between. CDR3 sequence: CASSPRSNTEAFF. As DNA, the CDR3 is TGTGCCAGCTCACCGAGAAGTAACACTGAAGCTTTCTTT.

The rearrangement links TRBV7-3 to TRBJ2-3; 11 nucleotides match TRBD2. The CDR3 is 16 residues long. The trim removed 4 bases at V and 1 base at J, leaving 4 bases unmatched. Germline V gene lookup returns CDR1 SGHTA and CDR2 FQGTGA. The CDR3 DNA reads TGTGCCAGCAGCTCGCCACTAGCGGGGGGCACAGATACGCAGTATTTT. Its translation is CASSSPLAGGTDTQYF.

The chain uses TRBV4-1 and TRBJ1-3; D is undetermined. This CDR3 has 16 residues. Germline assignment: CDR1 MGHRA and CDR2 YSYEKL. V lost 0 bases to trimming and J lost 0 bases, with 9 bases between them. The CDR3 here is CASSQEGSSSGNTIYF. In DNA form, the CDR3 reads TGCGCCAGCAGCCAAGAGGGCAGCAGCTCTGGAAACACCATATATTTT.

The J gene is TRBJ1-2, the V gene TRBV10-3; 9 bases agree with TRBD1. The CDR3 spans 16 residues. V gave up 4 bases and J gave up 4 bases; unmatched junction bases: 10. Germline loops: CDR1 ENHRY, CDR2 SYGVKD. In DNA, the CDR3 is TGTGCCATCAGTGGATCCGGGGGACAGGGCAGCTATGGCTACACCTTC. Translating gives CAISGSGGQGSYGYTF.

CDR3 residues: CASSHNIGTDVNTEAFF. The CDR3 DNA sequence: TGCGCCAGCAGCCACAATATCGGGACAGATGTGAACACTGAAGCTTTCTTT. The rearrangement links TRBV4-1 to TRBJ1-1; 7 bases line up with TRBD1. Germline V gives CDR1 MGHRA, CDR2 YSYEKL. The CDR3 is made up of 17 amino acids. Trimming cost V 3 bases and J 0 bases; bases outside gene matches: 10.